Presented here are 32 T cell receptor beta chains from one specimen sequenced in a study of CD8 T cells in ankylosing spondylitis (TCRdb year 2017). The library was produced with 5' RACE. Sequenced using an Illumina HiSeq 2500. TCRdb reprocessing: public reads trimmed at Q25 with fastp, clones called with MiXCR, in-frame beta chains kept. Every CDR3 protein is listed once, alongside the most common genes and DNA of its rows. This sample is represented by about 130,000 distinct CDR3 sequences; approximately 9.7% of them were singletons. Together, the top ten hold roughly 3.3% of the sample. The sequenced material came from blood, either unsorted or a sorted T cell fraction (not recorded which). These receptors all come from a male donor with ankylosing spondylitis or in good health (not recorded which).

This clonotype appeared many times. The chain has TRBV6-2 or TRBV6-3 and TRBJ2-1; a possible D gene is TRBD1 (7 bases). This CDR3 region has 16 residues. Per germline, CDR1 MNHEY and CDR2 SVGEGT. The V end lost 2 bases, the J end lost 12 bases, and 23 bases lay between the germline ends. CDR3 DNA sequence: TGTGCCAGCAGTTACACGGACAGGCAGCGACTAGGAGGGCAGTTCTTC. This gives the protein CASSYTDRQRLGGQFF.

The chain employs TRBV20-1 and TRBJ2-3; D remains ambiguous. This CDR3 contains 16 residues. Looked up from germline, CDR1 is DFQATT and CDR2 is SNEGSKA (reference sequence). The V end was cut by 6 bases, the J end by 4 bases, with 23 bases between. In DNA, the CDR3 is TGCAGTGCGCCTACATGGACCCAAACCAGGCCAGATACGCAGTATTTT. Protein: CSAPTWTQTRPDTQYF.

The sample holds many counts of this clonotype. The V and J genes are TRBV7-2 and TRBJ2-5; D gene ambiguous. The V gene's germline CDR1 is SGHTA and CDR2 FQGNSA. The CDR3 sequence is 14 residues long. V was cut by 4 bases and J by 5 bases, with 14 bases left in between. The CDR3 here is CASSYFGSSETQYF. CDR3 in DNA: TGTGCCAGCAGCTATTTCGGTAGTTCGGAGACCCAGTACTTC.

This chain links TRBV7-3 with TRBJ2-7; 13 nucleotides match TRBD2. Germline V gene lookup returns CDR1 SGHTA and CDR2 FQGTGA. CDR3 length: 16 residues. Unmatched junction bases numbered 6, after V lost 5 bases and J lost 2 bases. The CDR3 coding sequence is TGTGCCAGCAGCGAGGGGACTAGCGGGAAGGCCTACGAGCAGTACTTC. Protein: CASSEGTSGKAYEQYF.

Ten or more counts support this clonotype. The gene calls are TRBV7-6 and TRBJ2-2; D possibly uses TRBD1 or TRBD2 (5 bases each). Between the trimmed V and J ends, which lost 9 bases and 2 bases, there was a span of 10 bases. CDR1 and CDR2 (germline): SGHVS, FNYEAQ. CDR3 size: 13 residues. DNA for the CDR3: TGTGCCAGTCGGGACGGAAACACCGGGGAGCTGTTTTTT. It specifies CASRDGNTGELFF.

This clonotype was observed at least ten times. The CDR3 protein is CASSQDINTHYEQYF. The CDR3 DNA sequence: TGCGCCAGCAGCCAAGATATAAATACCCACTACGAGCAGTACTTC. The chain couples TRBV4-3 to TRBJ2-7; unclear D gene. Germline V gene sequence: CDR1 LGHNA, CDR2 YSLEER. This CDR3 spans 15 amino acids. The V end was cut by 0 bases, the J end by 3 bases, with 12 bases between.

This clonotype was seen a single time. The rearrangement joins TRBV6-5 to TRBJ2-5; possibly TRBD2 for D (6 bases). This CDR3 comprises 13 residues. Trimming removed 2 bases at V and 5 bases at J, with 9 bases between. Germline V gives CDR1 MNHEY, CDR2 SVGAGI. The CDR3 sequence: CASSYGRIETQYF. For the CDR3, the DNA is TGTGCCAGCAGTTACGGGAGGATTGAGACCCAGTACTTC.

In this sample, this clonotype turned up many times. The chain links TRBV4-1 to TRBJ2-7; D remains ambiguous. Germline V lookup: CDR1 MGHRA, CDR2 YSYEKL. The CDR3 spans 16 residues. V lost 0 bases and J 2 bases, leaving 14 bases between the germline ends. CDR3 loop: CASSQESFRSAYEQYF. The CDR3 region has the DNA TGCGCCAGCAGCCAAGAATCTTTTCGGTCGGCCTACGAGCAGTACTTC.

The V call is TRBV20-1, the J call TRBJ1-6; D unresolved. The V gene lost 6 bases and the J gene lost 5 bases, with 14 bases spanning the gap. Germline V gene lookup returns CDR1 DFQATT and CDR2 SNEGSKA (reference sequence). The CDR3 contains 14 residues. In nucleotides, the CDR3 is TGCAGTGCAACTATAAGACGGGATAATTCACCCCTCCACTTT. Protein product: CSATIRRDNSPLHF.

This clonotype was recorded many times. The chain joins TRBV20-1 to TRBJ2-1; the match to TRBD1 covers 12 bases. This CDR3 is built from 13 residues. The germline V gene encodes CDR1 DFQATT and CDR2 SNEGSKA (reference sequence). CDR3 nucleotides: TGCAGCGAGGGACAGGGGGCACACAATGAGCAGTTCTTC. Translated, it gives CSEGQGAHNEQFF.

This clonotype was counted many times. V and J are TRBV7-2 and TRBJ1-1; no firm D call. The CDR3 runs to 14 residues. The V end lost 1 base, the J end lost 2 bases, and 8 bases lay between the germline ends. Looked up from germline, CDR1 is SGHTA and CDR2 is FQGNSA. The CDR3 is CASSLGRPNTEAFF. For the CDR3, the DNA is TGTGCCAGCAGCTTAGGCAGGCCCAACACTGAAGCTTTCTTT.

The CDR3 reads CASDKGFGSYNEQFF. DNA of the CDR3: TGTGCCAGTGACAAGGGGTTTGGCTCCTACAATGAGCAGTTCTTC. The rearrangement links TRBV7-2 to TRBJ2-1, with a possible D match to TRBD1 (5 bases). In germline, CDR1 is SGHTA, CDR2 FQGNSA. V lost 9 bases and J 0 bases, leaving 15 bases between the germline ends. CDR3 length equals 15 residues.

This clonotype has just one count. The chain is built from TRBV12-3 or TRBV12-4 and TRBJ2-1; D call uncertain. Trimming took off 4 bases at V and 9 bases at J, with 10 bases between the two ends. The CDR3 totals 12 residues. The CDR3 DNA reads as TGTGCCAGCAGTTCCAATTGGGGTGAGCAGTTCTTC. It yields the protein CASSSNWGEQFF.

The chain uses TRBV29-1 and TRBJ2-3; 10 nucleotides line up with TRBD2. The CDR3 has 18 amino acids. The V segment lost 6 bases and the J segment 6 bases; nucleotides outside the gene matches: 21. In germline, CDR1 is SQVTM, CDR2 ANQGSEA. CDR3 in amino acids: CSVTDRGRNEREGDTQYF. In nucleotides, the CDR3 is TGCAGCGTAACCGACAGGGGCAGAAACGAGCGGGAGGGTGATACGCAGTATTTT.

Note on this clonotype: A much larger clone lies a single base off, so this may be a read error. The chain combines TRBV7-2 with TRBJ2-7; unclear D gene. V shed 3 bases and J shed 2 bases, with 14 bases lying between them. The CDR3 loop spans 15 amino acids. Germline V gene data show CDR1 as SGHTA and CDR2 as FQGNSA. CDR3 nucleotide sequence: TGTGCCAGCAGCTTTTCCGGAATGCAGGCCTACGAGCAGTACTTC. Amino acids: CASSFSGMQAYEQYF. Full variable domain (outside the CDR3, taken from reference TRBV7-2 and TRBJ2-7): GAGVSQSPSNKVTEKGKDVELRCDPISGHTALYWYRQSLGQGLEFLIYFQGNSAPDKSGLPSDRFSAERTGGSVSTLTIQRTQQEDSAVYLCASSFSGMQAYEQYFGPGTRLTVT.

This clonotype was detected ten times or more. The genes are TRBV21-1 and TRBJ2-7; the D segment call TRBD2 is taken from the table without a DNA check. TRBV21-1 is a pseudogene locus. The CDR3 loop spans 19 amino acids. The CDR3: CASSKAGGNTSGSRYEQYF. In nucleotides, the CDR3 is TGTGCCAGCAGCAAGGCCGGGGGCAATACTAGCGGGAGTAGGTACGAGCAGTACTTC.

The rearrangement links TRBV2 to TRBJ2-2; TRBD2 agrees at 8 bases. Unmatched junction bases numbered 5, after V lost 1 base and J lost 4 bases. Germline-derived CDR1 and CDR2 are SNHLY and FYNNEI. The CDR3 loop spans 16 amino acids. This CDR3 is CASSEDRAGGTGELFF. The CDR3 region has the DNA TGTGCCAGCAGTGAAGATCGGGCGGGAGGCACCGGGGAGCTGTTTTTT.

This clonotype was observed a few times. Being one base from a much bigger clone, this may be a read error. The rearrangement links TRBV27 to TRBJ2-4; a weak D match, TRBD1 (5 bases). CDR3 length equals 13 residues. The germline CDR1 and CDR2 sequences are MNHEY and SMNVEV (reference sequence). For the CDR3, the DNA is TGTGCCAGCAGTTTCACAGGAAAAAACAGTCAGTACTTC. Translation gives CASSFTGKNSQYF.

This clonotype was seen many times. The CDR3 region is CASSLFGETQYF. Here the CDR3 DNA reads TGTGCCAGCAGTTTATTTGGAGAGACCCAGTACTTC. The J gene is TRBJ2-5, the V gene TRBV12-3 or TRBV12-4, with unresolved D. This CDR3 is 12 amino acids long. V was shortened by 2 bases and J by 4 bases, with 5 bases between the two germline ends.

In its sample, this clonotype was seen many times. The chain employs TRBV15 and TRBJ2-1, with TRBD2 as a possible D gene (6 bases). This CDR3 region has 16 residues. V lost 6 bases to trimming and J lost 1 base, with 16 bases between them. Looked up from germline, CDR1 is LNHNV and CDR2 is YYDKDF (reference sequence). CDR3 bases: TGTGCCACCAGTGACTTCGGGAGTTCTTCCTACAATGAGCAGTTCTTC. Its translation is CATSDFGSSSYNEQFF.

This clonotype appeared many times. The CDR3 reads CASSPDRKNTEAFF. CDR3 in DNA: TGTGCCAGCTCACCCGACAGGAAGAACACTGAAGCTTTCTTT. V and J are TRBV18 and TRBJ1-1, with a tentative D call TRBD1 (6 bases). The CDR3 covers 14 residues. CDR1 and CDR2 (germline): KGHSH, LQKENI. V dropped 3 bases and J dropped 1 base, with 9 bases sitting between them. Filled out from reference TRBV18 and TRBJ1-1, the complete variable domain reads NAGVMQNPRHLVRRRGQEARLRCSPMKGHSHVYWYRQLPEEGLKFMVYLQKENIIDESGMPKERFSAEFPKEGPSILRIQQVVRGDSAAYFCASSPDRKNTEAFFGQGTRLTVV.

The sample holds many counts of this clonotype. The chain is built from TRBV5-1 and TRBJ2-5; tentative D call: TRBD2 (5 bases). This CDR3 comprises 16 residues. Trimming left V 0 bases short and J 5 bases short, with 17 bases between. CDR1 and CDR2 from the germline V gene are SGHRS and YFSETQ. In DNA, the CDR3 is TGCGCCAGCAGCTTGGATCTGTCGCGAGGCGGGGAGACCCAGTACTTC. It specifies CASSLDLSRGGETQYF. Full variable domain (outside the CDR3, taken from reference TRBV5-1 and TRBJ2-5): KAGVTQTPRYLIKTRGQQVTLSCSPISGHRSVSWYQQTPGQGLQFLFEYFSETQRNKGNFPGRFSGRQFSNSRSEMNVSTLELGDSALYLCASSLDLSRGGETQYFGPGTRLLVL.

This clonotype was found many times. The chain recombines TRBV2 with TRBJ2-1; 10 bases are a match to TRBD2. Germline CDR1 is SNHLY and CDR2 is FYNNEI. The J segment lost 9 bases and the V segment lost 5 bases, leaving 1 base of the junction unmatched. The length of the CDR3 is 12 residues. CDR3 protein: CASSLAGGEQFF. The CDR3 DNA reads TGTGCCAGCAGTTTAGCGGGAGGTGAGCAGTTCTTC.

V and J are TRBV7-2 and TRBJ2-2; TRBD1 agrees at 8 bases. The V and J ends lost 5 bases and 7 bases, in that order; junction bases with no gene match: 9. The CDR3 has 15 amino acids. Germline loops: CDR1 SGHTA, CDR2 FQGNSA. This CDR3 is CASSPRTGTGGELFF. The CDR3 region has the DNA TGTGCCAGCAGCCCCCGGACAGGGACGGGCGGGGAGCTGTTTTTT.

This clonotype came up many times. The chain is built from TRBV12-3 or TRBV12-4 and TRBJ2-3, with D unclear. Deletions cut 2 bases from V and 6 bases from J, with 9 bases between. The CDR3 covers 13 residues. The CDR3 coding sequence is TGTGCCAGCAGTTTATATAGCCCCGATACGCAGTATTTT. It encodes CASSLYSPDTQYF.

This clonotype has a count of ten or more. The chain has TRBV7-9 and TRBJ1-5; D call uncertain. Per germline, CDR1 SEHNR and CDR2 FQNEAQ (reference sequence). The CDR3 loop spans 15 amino acids. Trimming shortened V by 3 bases and J by 0 bases, and 9 bases separated the two germline ends. The CDR3 reads CASSFRGDSNQPQHF. DNA for the CDR3: TGTGCCAGCAGCTTTAGAGGAGATAGCAATCAGCCCCAGCATTTT.

This clonotype was picked up many times. The genes are TRBV28 and TRBJ2-7; TRBD1 matches 7 bases. The CDR3 contains 15 residues. Germline V gene lookup returns CDR1 MDHEN and CDR2 SYDVKM. V gave up 2 bases and J gave up 2 bases; unmatched junction bases: 6. CDR3 sequence: CASSLGRTGAYEQYF. CDR3 DNA sequence: TGTGCCAGCAGTTTAGGGCGGACAGGTGCCTACGAGCAGTACTTC.

The sample holds many counts of this clonotype. The chain carries TRBV5-6 and TRBJ2-3; D remains unclear. Trimming removed 7 bases from V and 0 bases from J, with 12 bases in between. Germline V gene data show CDR1 as SGHDT and CDR2 as YYEEEE. The CDR3 runs to 14 residues. The CDR3 spells CASSTQSSTDTQYF. DNA of the CDR3: TGTGCCAGCTCGACCCAGTCTAGCACAGATACGCAGTATTTT.

This clonotype was seen ten or more times. The J gene is TRBJ2-7, the V gene TRBV20-1, with D possibly TRBD1 on 6 matching bases. The CDR3 consists of 15 residues. Trimming left V 0 bases short and J 2 bases short, with 14 bases between. Germline V gene data show CDR1 as DFQATT and CDR2 as SNEGSKA (reference sequence). The CDR3 coding sequence is TGCAGTGCTAGAGATCCGGCAGGGGATCCCTACGAGCAGTACTTC. This encodes CSARDPAGDPYEQYF.

This clonotype was seen repeatedly, ten times or more. This rearrangement joins TRBV5-1 to TRBJ2-5; D is unresolved. V was trimmed by 0 bases and J by 2 bases, leaving 8 bases between them. CDR1 and CDR2 from the germline V gene are SGHRS and YFSETQ. This CDR3 is built from 14 residues. The CDR3 DNA follows: TGCGCCAGCAGCTTGGCCAGCAGGCAAGAGACCCAGTACTTC. Translation: CASSLASRQETQYF.

This clonotype counts as medium-sized. J is TRBJ2-1 and V is TRBV25-1; the D call may be TRBD1 or TRBD2 (5 bases each). The germline V gene has CDR1 MGHDK and CDR2 SYGVNS. This CDR3 region has 17 residues. The V end lost 5 bases, the J end lost 13 bases, and 30 bases lay between the germline ends. The CDR3 spells CASSPVGVSYSVGHQFF. CDR3 bases: TGTGCCAGCAGTCCCGTCGGGGTCAGTTACTCGGTGGGGCATCAGTTCTTC.

V and J are TRBV7-2 and TRBJ2-2, with D possibly being TRBD2 (6 bases). The germline CDR1 and CDR2 sequences are SGHTA and FQGNSA. The CDR3 length is 15 residues. The V and J ends lost 1 base and 6 bases respectively, with 12 bases between them. CDR3 sequence: CASSLGGGSAGELFF. The CDR3 nucleotides read TGTGCCAGCAGCTTAGGTGGAGGGTCGGCCGGGGAGCTGTTTTTT.